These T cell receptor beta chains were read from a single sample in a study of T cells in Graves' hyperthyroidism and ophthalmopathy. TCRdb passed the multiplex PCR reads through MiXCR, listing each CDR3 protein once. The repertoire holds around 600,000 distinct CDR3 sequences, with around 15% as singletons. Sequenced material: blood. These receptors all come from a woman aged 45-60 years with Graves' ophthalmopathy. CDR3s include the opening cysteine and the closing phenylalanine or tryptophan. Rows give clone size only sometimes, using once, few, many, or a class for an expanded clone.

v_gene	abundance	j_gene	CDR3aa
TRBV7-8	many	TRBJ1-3	CASSPDQQVHTGNTIYF
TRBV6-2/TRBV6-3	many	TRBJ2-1	CASHRLAGTYNEQFF
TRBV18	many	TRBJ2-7	CASSPRAGGTYEQYF
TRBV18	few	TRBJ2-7	CASSPQSISFYEQYF
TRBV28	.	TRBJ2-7	CASRLHGDSYEQYF
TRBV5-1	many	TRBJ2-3	CASSDRGLGTDTQYF
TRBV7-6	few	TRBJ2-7	CASSYGAIIPYEQYF
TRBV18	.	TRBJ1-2	CASSPGLADGYTF
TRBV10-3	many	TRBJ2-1	CAISESSSSGLAGVKAYNEQFF
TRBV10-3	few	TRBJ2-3	CAISVKSSTDTQYF
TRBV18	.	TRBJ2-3	CASQTSGRPPDAQYF
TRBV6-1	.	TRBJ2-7	CASSEIYGRQYEQYF
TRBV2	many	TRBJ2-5	CASRIAGGPETQYF
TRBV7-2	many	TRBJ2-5	CASSPMPSAGGETQYF
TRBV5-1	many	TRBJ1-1	CASTPGPMNTEAFF
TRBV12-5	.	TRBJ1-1	CASLPGAFTEAFF
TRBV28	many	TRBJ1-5	CASRRYRGGNQPQHF
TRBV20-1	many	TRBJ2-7	CSATRYRDGTYEQYF
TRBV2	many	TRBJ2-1	CASSEGGLAGPNEQFF
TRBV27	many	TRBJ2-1	CASSPTGGDDEQFF
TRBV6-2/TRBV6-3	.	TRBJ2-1	CASSYGGARNEQFF
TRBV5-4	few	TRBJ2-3	CASSLISTDTQYF
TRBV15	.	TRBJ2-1	CATRVQAEYNEQFF
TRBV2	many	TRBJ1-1	CASSTQGNEAFF
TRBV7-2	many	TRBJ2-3	CASGRLGVRTDTQYF
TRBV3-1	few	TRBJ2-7	CASSAAGTYYEQYF
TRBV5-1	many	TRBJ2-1	CASSHGLGANEQFF
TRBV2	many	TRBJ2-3	CASIFTRNSYTDTQYF
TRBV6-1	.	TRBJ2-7	CASFPGVAGEQYF
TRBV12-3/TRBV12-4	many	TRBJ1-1	CASSLQGNTEAFF
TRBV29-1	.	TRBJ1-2	CSVESDRYYGYTF
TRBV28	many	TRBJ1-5	CASSLGDRGNQPQHF
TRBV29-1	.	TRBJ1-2	CSVEDFNRDYGYTF
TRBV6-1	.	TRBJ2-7	CASSETGGGGISQYF
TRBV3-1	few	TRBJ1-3	CASSQVEGNTIYF
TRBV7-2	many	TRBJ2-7	CASSFGTSGSSYEQYF
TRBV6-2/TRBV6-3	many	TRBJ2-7	CASSYSMGGHYSYEQYF
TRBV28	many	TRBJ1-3	CASSLEYGNTIYF
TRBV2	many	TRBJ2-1	CASSELGQGYNEQFF
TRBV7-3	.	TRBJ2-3	CASSATSGRSDTQYF
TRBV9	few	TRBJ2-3	CASGTSGVTDTQYF
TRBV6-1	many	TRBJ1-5	CASSGGPYQPQHF
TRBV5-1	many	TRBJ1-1	CASSYNRDTEAFF
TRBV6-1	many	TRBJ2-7	CASSYAADTAYEQYF
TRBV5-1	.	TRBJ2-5	CASSPGDRIQETQYF
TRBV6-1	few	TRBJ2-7	CASSEILAGTYEQYF